These T cell receptor beta chains were read from a single sample in a study of graft-versus-host responses after intestinal transplantation. The antigens for these receptors are not known. The protocol was immunoSEQ multiplex PCR, while the TCRdb copy is restricted to in-frame clones and leaves out a portion. The sample consists of 85,000 to 130,000 clones, more than 75% of them appearing once. The sequencing here drew on unstimulated CD4+ T cells sorted from spleen or lymph node cells, taken before intestinal transplant. The receptor set was obtained from a human donor who received an intestinal transplant. Each CDR3 is given with its conserved first and last residue. D genes are given only for firm matches.

d_call,v_call,j_call,cdr3_aa
TRBD2,TRBV5-1,TRBJ2-7,CASSGDYAEQYF
TRBD1,TRBV6-5,TRBJ1-2,CATLEGAAGYTF
-,TRBV4-3,TRBJ1-2,CASSQDQYAYGYTF
-,TRBV30,TRBJ2-6,CAWRAPSSGANVLTF
TRBD2,TRBV9,TRBJ2-5,CASSVGVAGGPQETQYF
-,TRBV5-1,TRBJ2-3,CASSLPQSTDTQYF
TRBD1,TRBV2,TRBJ2-5,CASSGPTGGRETQYF
-,TRBV4-2,TRBJ1-5,CASSQDHQQPQHF
-,TRBV7-5,TRBJ2-1,CVRPTRSSYNEQFF
-,TRBV2,TRBJ2-7,CASSDPGTPQYF
-,TRBV4-1,TRBJ1-4,CASSQDGTMGEKLFF
TRBD2,TRBV4-1,TRBJ2-2,CASSHWTSGRATGELFF
-,TRBV6-4,TRBJ2-7,CASSDIYEQYF
TRBD2,TRBV5-4,TRBJ2-3,CATTTSGGRGDTQYF
-,TRBV11-2,TRBJ2-1,CASSLDDRILFF
-,TRBV6-5,TRBJ1-5,CASSYSAVLNQPQHF
-,TRBV30,TRBJ1-5,CAWNTGLIQPQHF
-,TRBV6-5,TRBJ2-2,CASSSSGTGELFF
-,TRBV5-4,TRBJ1-1,CASSRRQDNTEAFF
-,TRBV25-1,TRBJ2-2,CARLPGHTTLNTGELFF
-,TRBV19,TRBJ1-2,CASSIDPDSYGYTF
-,TRBV10-1,TRBJ2-6,CASSGSGANVLTF
TRBD1,TRBV18,TRBJ2-3,CASSSRDSSTDTQYF
-,TRBV6-4,TRBJ1-6,CASSVEGTYNSPLHF
-,TRBV18,TRBJ2-3,CASSSGVLSTDTQYF
TRBD2,TRBV5-1,TRBJ2-1,CASSLASLAGVRNEQFF